The clone carrying this TCR beta chain showed up just once. The CDR3 is 16 residues long. Germline lookup yields CDR1 MGHRA and CDR2 YSYEKL. The V gene lost 4 bases and the J gene lost 3 bases, with 18 bases spanning the gap. Data came from immunoSEQ multiplex PCR; TCRdb stores just in-frame clones and leaves some out. This sample has hundreds of thousands of clones, with roughly 95% found just once. The sample is drawn from a study of shared clonotypes between healthy human individuals. CD45RO-negative CD8 cells positively selected for CCR7 made up the naive population, which excluded terminally differentiated effector memory CD45RA+ cells.

The chain links TRBV4-1 to TRBJ1-2; D uncertain. This sequence originates from a woman aged 25 to 39 in good health. Source material: naive CD8+ T cells sorted from blood. The DNA for the CDR3 is TGCGCCAGCAGCCCTCAATTCTCCTGGGCCGACTATGGCTACACCTTC. Its protein is CASSPQFSWADYGYTF.